This T cell receptor beta chain was recorded in a study of blood T cells in healthy people across ages (dated by TCRdb to between 2014 and 2016). Describing the broader study: In model experiments, roughly one uniquely barcoded TCR beta cDNA molecule per two T cells was captured by template switching. Donors were grouped into four age groups: young (average 16 years), middle-aged (less than 40), aged (around 60) and long-lived (approximately 81). To avoid experimental bias, donors of different ages were spread randomly across the sequencing lanes. Using deep sequencing normalized with unique cDNA molecular identifiers, the study measured how TCR beta repertoire diversity changes with age. Using the same blood draw, the study looked at two additional independent replicas of 1 million unique cDNA reads for two donors, one aged 18 to 30 and the other aged 80 or older.

Turning to this clonotype: Its antigen remains undetermined. The input lacks base qualities; no much larger clone sits a single base away.

Its CDR3 holds 15 amino acids, cysteine through phenylalanine. Only CDR3 DNA remains: 45 bases, in frame from the first base. CDR1 LNHDA and CDR2 SQIVND are derived from the germline V gene (reference sequence). Trimming costs V 5 bases and J 3 bases, and their ends lie 13 bases apart. Donors were 35 to 40 systemically healthy Caucasian individuals from Russia aged about 6 to 100 years. Around 10 milliliters of peripheral blood were collected from each donor into EDTA-treated Vacutainer tubes. PBMCs were isolated by Ficoll-Paque density-gradient centrifugation, with at least 7 million obtained per sample. Trizol reagent was used to extract total RNA from the PBMCs, yielding at least 6 micrograms per sample. Naive CD45RAhigh/CD27high T cell percentages were measured by flow cytometry on a PBMC aliquot from every donor. Overall study results and their limits: Total diversity estimates from one million sequenced T cells were considered lower bounds and underestimates. Donor CMV infection status was unknown, potentially confounding age-related changes in expanded clonotypes. As age increased, observed TCR beta diversity per million T cells dropped in a roughly linear way, and a significant reduction was already evident by age 40. Compared with the aged group, more naive CD4+ T cells, fewer expanded clones and increased TCR diversity were shown by the long-lived group, suggesting age selection. Conclusive comparison of naive and antigen-experienced compartments was prevented by the profiling of bulk unsorted PBMCs. There was a strong correlation between observed TCR beta diversity and the percentage of naive T cells measured by flow cytometry.

Library preparation employed 5' RACE. Sequencing took place on an Illumina HiSeq 2500. A second PCR of about 6 to 12 cycles was performed with a sample-barcoded 5' primer and a J-beta primer mix. A template-switch 5' adaptor carrying 12 random nucleotides introduced a unique molecular identifier onto each TCR beta cDNA molecule. Each sample yielded at least 2.5 million CDR3-containing paired-end reads. First-strand cDNA was synthesized from all RNA with the Mint cDNA synthesis kit, primed by a TRBC-specific oligonucleotide. All cDNA was treated with uracil-DNA glycosylase and then went through a first 18-cycle PCR with the universal primers M1SS and BC2_uni_R. In the source study's methods: Normalization of each sample was performed by random selection of 1 million high-quality reads, each carrying a distinct molecular identifier. Reads with shared molecular identifiers were discarded instead of being binned into consensus sequences. CDR3 identification, clonotype clustering and error correction used MiTCR with a Q25 quality threshold and the strictest error-elimination algorithm. A nonparametric unseen species model with Euler transformation was used to estimate a lower bound on total TCR beta diversity. TCRdb's own reprocessing of the public reads used fastp at Q25 and MiXCR and kept productive beta chains. Rows are unified per CDR3 protein, each entry keeping the most common DNA and genes. These V and J calls are TCRdb output, not the study's own analysis. This sample holds 850,000 to 1,000,000 distinct CDR3 sequences; just over 50% were observed only once. Jointly, the top ten make up 20% to 25% of the sample.

Here the chain combines TRBV19 and TRBJ1-4; confidence is insufficient to name the D gene. The sequence was collected from a woman in her sixties in good health. Sequencing was performed on blood. The nucleotide sequence reads as follows: TGTGCCAGTAGTCCGCGGACGTCCCCTAATGAAAAACTGTTTTTT. Translated, this gives CASSPRTSPNEKLFF.